This TCR beta chain was identified in a study of shared clonotypes between healthy human individuals. Study details: Donors were two women and a few men aged 18 to 49.

CD45RO negativity and positive selection for CCR7 defined naive CD8 cells, a population that excluded terminally differentiated effector memory CD45RA+ cells. For this clone: As yet, its antigen is unknown.

As processed by the authors: As immunoSEQ supplied junction-only sequences (without quality scores), filtering differed. Sequenced by immunoSEQ multiplex PCR; TCRdb stores in-frame clones only, minus some. The DNA gave D and trimming, while V, J and clone size come from that table. Here the sample spans hundreds of thousands of clones, 85% to 95% being singletons. CDR1 is MNHEY, CDR2 SVGAGI, per germline. Trimming shortened V by 0 bases and J by 6 bases, and 11 bases separated the two germline ends. CDR3 length: 15 residues. Overall study findings and caveats: With few donors, the genetic and exposure-history diversity represented was limited. Incomplete sequencing of sorted subsets was indicated by rarefaction despite large depth.

The specimen sequenced was naive CD8+ T cells sorted from blood. V gene TRBV6-5 combines with J gene TRBJ2-2, with D perhaps TRBD2 (6 bases). The sequence was collected from a young woman in good health. CDR3 nucleotide sequence: TGTGCCAGCAGTTACTCGAGCGGAGGGTCCGGGGAGCTGTTTTTT. Protein product: CASSYSSGGSGELFF.